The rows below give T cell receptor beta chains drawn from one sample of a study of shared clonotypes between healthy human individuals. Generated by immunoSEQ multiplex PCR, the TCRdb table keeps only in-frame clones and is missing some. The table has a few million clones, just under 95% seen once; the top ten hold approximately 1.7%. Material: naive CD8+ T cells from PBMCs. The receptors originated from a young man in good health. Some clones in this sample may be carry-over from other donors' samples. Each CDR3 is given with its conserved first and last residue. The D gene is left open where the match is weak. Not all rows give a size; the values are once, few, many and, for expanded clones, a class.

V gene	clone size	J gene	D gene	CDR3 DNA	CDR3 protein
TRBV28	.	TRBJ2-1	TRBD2	TGTGCCAGCCTTAGACTAGCGGGAGTAGCTTACAGTGAGCAGTTCTTC	CASLRLAGVAYSEQFF
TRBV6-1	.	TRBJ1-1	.	TGTGCCAGCAGGGAAGCGTGGGCTAACACTGAAGCTTTCTTT	CASREAWANTEAFF
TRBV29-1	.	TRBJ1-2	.	TGCAGCGTCCATCGGGCTCCTTGGAGGCATGGCTACACCTTC	CSVHRAPWRHGYTF
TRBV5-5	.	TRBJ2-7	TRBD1	TGTGCCAGCAGCCCGACAGGGTCCCTCACCTACGAGCAGTACTTC	CASSPTGSLTYEQYF
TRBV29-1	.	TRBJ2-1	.	TGCAGCGTTGAAGAACGGGGTAACAGTGGAAATGAGCAGTTCTTC	CSVEERGNSGNEQFF
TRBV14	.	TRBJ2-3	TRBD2	TGTGCCAGCAGCCAAGAGGGGACGCGGGGGGGCTTGAGAGATACGCAGTATTTT	CASSQEGTRGGLRDTQYF
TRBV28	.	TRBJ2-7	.	TGTGCCAGCAGTTTCACCGAAGTCTACGAGCAGTACTTC	CASSFTEVYEQYF
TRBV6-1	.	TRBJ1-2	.	TGTGCCAGCAGTGAAGCGCTAGGCGGCGGTAACTATGGCTACACCTTC	CASSEALGGGNYGYTF
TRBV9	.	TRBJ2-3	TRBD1	TGTGCCAGCAGCGCAGGTCGGGACAGGGAGACAGATACGCAGTATTTT	CASSAGRDRETDTQYF
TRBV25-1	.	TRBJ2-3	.	TGTGCCAGCAGTGAACTTAGCGACACAGATACGCAGTATTTT	CASSELSDTDTQYF
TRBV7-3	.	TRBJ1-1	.	TGTGCCAGCAGCCCTGAGCGAACTCGGGGGATGAACACTGAAGCTTTCTTT	CASSPERTRGMNTEAFF
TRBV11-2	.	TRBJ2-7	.	TGTGCCAGCAGCTTAGGTAGCGACGAGCAGTACTTC	CASSLGSDEQYF
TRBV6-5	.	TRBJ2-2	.	TGTGCCAGCACTAACGAGGGGGGCGGGGAGCTGTTTTTT	CASTNEGGGELFF
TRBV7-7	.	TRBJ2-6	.	TGTGCCAGCAGCTTAGGGGACGGATCCTCTGGGGCCAACGTCCTGACTTTC	CASSLGDGSSGANVLTF
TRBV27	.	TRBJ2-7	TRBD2	TGTGCCAGCAGTGCCTCCCTAGCGGGCAGTACCTACGAGCAGTACTTC	CASSASLAGSTYEQYF
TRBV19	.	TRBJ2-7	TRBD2	TGTGCCAGTAGACCAACTAGCGGGAGTGTGTTGGGGCAGTACTTC	CASRPTSGSVLGQYF
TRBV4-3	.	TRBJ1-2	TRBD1	TGCGCCAGCAGCTACGGGACAGGGTCGGTATATGGCTACACCTTC	CASSYGTGSVYGYTF
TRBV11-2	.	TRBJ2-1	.	TGTGCCAGCAGCTTAGATAAATTTGGCTTTTGGGATGAGCAGTTCTTC	CASSLDKFGFWDEQFF
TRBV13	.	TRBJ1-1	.	TGTGCCAGCACCATCGGGTGGGGCACTGAAGCTTTCTTT	CASTIGWGTEAFF
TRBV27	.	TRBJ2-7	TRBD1	TGTGCCAGCAGTCGACTACCGGGACAGGTACTCTACGAGCAGTACTTC	CASSRLPGQVLYEQYF
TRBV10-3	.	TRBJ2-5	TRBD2	TGTGCCATCAGTGGAAACTTACTAGCGAACCAAGAGACCCAGTACTTC	CAISGNLLANQETQYF
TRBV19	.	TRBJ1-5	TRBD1	TGTGCCAGTAGCATTGACGGGACAGTATATAGCAATCAGCCCCAGCATTTT	CASSIDGTVYSNQPQHF
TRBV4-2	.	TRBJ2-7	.	TGTGCCAGCAGCCAACAGAATCGACCGGGACAACCCCCCTACGAGCAGTACTTC	CASSQQNRPGQPPYEQYF
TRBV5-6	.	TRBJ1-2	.	TGTGCCAGCAGTCAAGCATTGACAGCACTTTATGGCTACACCTTC	CASSQALTALYGYTF
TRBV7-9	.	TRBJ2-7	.	TGTGCCAGCAGCTTACAGGATCGCGAGCAGTACTTC	CASSLQDREQYF
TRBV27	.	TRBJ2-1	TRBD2	TGTGCCAGCAGTTTCCCTAGCGGAAACTACAATGAGCAGTTCTTC	CASSFPSGNYNEQFF
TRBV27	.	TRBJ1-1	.	TGTGCCAGCAGTTTAGGTCCGAACACTGAAGCTTTCTTT	CASSLGPNTEAFF
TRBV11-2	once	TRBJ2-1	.	TGTGCCAGCAGCTTAGATCGTGGGACTTTTAATGAGCAGTTCTTC	CASSLDRGTFNEQFF
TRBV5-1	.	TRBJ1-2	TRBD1	TGCGCCAGCAGCTTGGAGCAGGGGGCTTTTGGCTACACCTTC	CASSLEQGAFGYTF
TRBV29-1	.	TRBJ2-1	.	TGCAGCTCCGCGGTTGGCTACAATGAGCAGTTCTTC	CSSAVGYNEQFF
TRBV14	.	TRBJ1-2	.	TGTGCCAGCAGCCAGGGGCAGGGCAACTATGGCTACACCTTC	CASSQGQGNYGYTF
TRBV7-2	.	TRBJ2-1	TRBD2	TGTGCCAGCAGCTTAGGCCGTCCGCTAACGGGAGGGCGGAATGAGCAGTTCTTC	CASSLGRPLTGGRNEQFF
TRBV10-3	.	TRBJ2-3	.	TGTGCCATCAGTGAGAGGGTCTTAGGGGGAGGAGGCCTAGATACGCAGTATTTT	CAISERVLGGGGLDTQYF